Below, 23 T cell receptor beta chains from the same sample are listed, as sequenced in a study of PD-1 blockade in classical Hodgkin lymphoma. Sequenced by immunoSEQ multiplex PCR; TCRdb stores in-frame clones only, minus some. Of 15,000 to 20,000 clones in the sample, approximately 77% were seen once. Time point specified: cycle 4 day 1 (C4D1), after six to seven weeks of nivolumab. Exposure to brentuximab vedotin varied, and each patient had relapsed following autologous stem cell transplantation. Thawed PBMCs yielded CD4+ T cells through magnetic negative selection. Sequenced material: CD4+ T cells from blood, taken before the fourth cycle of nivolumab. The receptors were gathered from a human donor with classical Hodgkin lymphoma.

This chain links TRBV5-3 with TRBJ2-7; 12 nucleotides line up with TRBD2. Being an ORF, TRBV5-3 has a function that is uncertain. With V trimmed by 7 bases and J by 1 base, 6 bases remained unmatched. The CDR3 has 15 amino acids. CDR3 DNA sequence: TGTGCCAGACCTACTAGCGGGGGGCGATCCTACGAGCAGTACGTC. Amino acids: CARPTSGGRSYEQYV.

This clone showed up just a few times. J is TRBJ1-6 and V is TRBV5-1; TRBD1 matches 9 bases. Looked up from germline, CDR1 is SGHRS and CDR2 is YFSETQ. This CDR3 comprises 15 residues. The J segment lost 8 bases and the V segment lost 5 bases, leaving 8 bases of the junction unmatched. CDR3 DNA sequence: TGCGCCAGCAGAGGGGACAGGGCAGGTTATTCACCCCTCCACTTT. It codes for CASRGDRAGYSPLHF.

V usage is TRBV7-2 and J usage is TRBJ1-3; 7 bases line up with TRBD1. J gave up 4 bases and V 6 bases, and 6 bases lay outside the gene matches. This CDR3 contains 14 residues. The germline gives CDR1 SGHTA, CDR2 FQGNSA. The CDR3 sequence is CASRNPGGGNTIYF. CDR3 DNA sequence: TGTGCCAGCAGAAACCCAGGGGGAGGAAACACCATATATTTT. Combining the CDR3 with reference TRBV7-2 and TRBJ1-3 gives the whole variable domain GAGVSQSPSNKVTEKGKDVELRCDPISGHTALYWYRQSLGQGLEFLIYFQGNSAPDKSGLPSDRFSAERTGGSVSTLTIQRTQQEDSAVYLCASRNPGGGNTIYFGEGSWLTVV.

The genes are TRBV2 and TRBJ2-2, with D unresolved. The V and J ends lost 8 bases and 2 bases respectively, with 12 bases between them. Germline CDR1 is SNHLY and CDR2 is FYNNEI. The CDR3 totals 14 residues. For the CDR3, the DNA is TGTGCCAGCGTGGTAGAGACTAACACCGGGGAGCTGTTTTTT. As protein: CASVVETNTGELFF.

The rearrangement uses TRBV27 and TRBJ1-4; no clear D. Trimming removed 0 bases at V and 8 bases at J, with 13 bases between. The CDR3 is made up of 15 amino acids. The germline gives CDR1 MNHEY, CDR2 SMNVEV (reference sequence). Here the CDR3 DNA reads TGTGCCAGCAGTTTATCAGCATACCCCAGGGAAAAACTGTTTTTT. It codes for CASSLSAYPREKLFF.

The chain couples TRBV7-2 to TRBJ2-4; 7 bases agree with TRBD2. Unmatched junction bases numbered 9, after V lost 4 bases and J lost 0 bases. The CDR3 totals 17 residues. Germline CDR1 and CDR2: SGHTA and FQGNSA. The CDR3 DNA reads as TGTGCCAGCAGCTCCCCGGGAGGACCCTTAGCCAAAAACATTCAGTACTTC. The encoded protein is CASSSPGGPLAKNIQYF. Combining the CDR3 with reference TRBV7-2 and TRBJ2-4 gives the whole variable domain GAGVSQSPSNKVTEKGKDVELRCDPISGHTALYWYRQSLGQGLEFLIYFQGNSAPDKSGLPSDRFSAERTGGSVSTLTIQRTQQEDSAVYLCASSSPGGPLAKNIQYFGAGTRLSVL.

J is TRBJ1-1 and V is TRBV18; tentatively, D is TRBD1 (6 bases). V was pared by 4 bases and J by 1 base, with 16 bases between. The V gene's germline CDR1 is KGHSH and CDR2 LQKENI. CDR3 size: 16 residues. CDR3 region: CASSRSQGGKNTEAFF. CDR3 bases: TGTGCCAGCTCACGATCCCAAGGGGGGAAGAACACTGAAGCTTTCTTT.

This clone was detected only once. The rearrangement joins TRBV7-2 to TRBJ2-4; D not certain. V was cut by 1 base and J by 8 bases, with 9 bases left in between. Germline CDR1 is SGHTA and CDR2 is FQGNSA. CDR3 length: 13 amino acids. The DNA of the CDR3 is TGTGCCAGCAGCTTAGTCCGAAGTTACATTCAGTACTTC. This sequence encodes CASSLVRSYIQYF.

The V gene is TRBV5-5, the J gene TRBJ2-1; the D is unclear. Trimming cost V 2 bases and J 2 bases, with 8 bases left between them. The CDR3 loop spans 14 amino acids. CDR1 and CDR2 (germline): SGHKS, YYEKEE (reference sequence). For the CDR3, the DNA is TGTGCCAGCAGCTTTACTCTCCCCTACAATGAGCAGTTCTTC. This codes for CASSFTLPYNEQFF.

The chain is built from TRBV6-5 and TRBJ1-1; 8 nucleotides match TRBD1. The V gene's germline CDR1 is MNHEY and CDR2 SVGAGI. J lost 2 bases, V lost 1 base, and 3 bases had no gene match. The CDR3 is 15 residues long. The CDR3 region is CASSYWDRPNTEAFF. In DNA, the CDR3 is TGTGCCAGCAGTTACTGGGACAGGCCTAACACTGAAGCTTTCTTT.

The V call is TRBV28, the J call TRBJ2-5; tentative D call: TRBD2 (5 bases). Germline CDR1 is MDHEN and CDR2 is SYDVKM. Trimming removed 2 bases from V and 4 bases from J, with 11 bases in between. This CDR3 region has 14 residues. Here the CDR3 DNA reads TGTGCCAGCAGTTTAGCAGGCGCGGGAGAGACCCAGTACTTC. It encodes CASSLAGAGETQYF.

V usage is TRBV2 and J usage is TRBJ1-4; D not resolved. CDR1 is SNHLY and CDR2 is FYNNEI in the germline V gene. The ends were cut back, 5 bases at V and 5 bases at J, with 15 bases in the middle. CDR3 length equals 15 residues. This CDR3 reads CASSIWGGWNEKLFF. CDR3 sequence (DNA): TGTGCCAGCAGTATCTGGGGAGGGTGGAATGAAAAACTGTTTTTT.

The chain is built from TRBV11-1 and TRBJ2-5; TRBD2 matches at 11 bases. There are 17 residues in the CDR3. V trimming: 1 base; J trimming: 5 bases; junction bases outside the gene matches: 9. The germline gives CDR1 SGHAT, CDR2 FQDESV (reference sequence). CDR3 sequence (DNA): TGTGCCAGCAGCTTAGGACTAGCGGGGCCAACGGGGGAGACCCAGTACTTC. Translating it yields CASSLGLAGPTGETQYF. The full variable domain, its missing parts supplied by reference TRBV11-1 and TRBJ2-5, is EAEVAQSPRYKITEKSQAVAFWCDPISGHATLYWYRQILGQGPELLVQFQDESVVDDSQLPKDRFSAERLKGVDSTLKIQPAELGDSAMYLCASSLGLAGPTGETQYFGPGTRLLVL.

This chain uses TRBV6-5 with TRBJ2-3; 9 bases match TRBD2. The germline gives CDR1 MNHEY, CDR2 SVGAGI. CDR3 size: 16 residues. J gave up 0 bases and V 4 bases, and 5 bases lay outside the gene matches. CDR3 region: CASSSSGGRSTDTQYF. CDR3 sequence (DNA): TGTGCCAGCAGTTCAAGCGGGGGGCGGAGCACAGATACGCAGTATTTT.

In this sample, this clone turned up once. The CDR3 sequence: CASRLVGGSSYEQYF. The CDR3 nucleotides are TGTGCCAGCAGACTAGTGGGAGGGAGTAGCTACGAGCAGTACTTC. The genes are TRBV6-6 and TRBJ2-7, with 7 bases that match TRBD2. CDR1 is MNHNY, CDR2 SVGAGI, per germline (reference sequence). V dropped 6 bases and J dropped 3; count of bases not matched to a gene: 11. This CDR3 region has 15 residues.

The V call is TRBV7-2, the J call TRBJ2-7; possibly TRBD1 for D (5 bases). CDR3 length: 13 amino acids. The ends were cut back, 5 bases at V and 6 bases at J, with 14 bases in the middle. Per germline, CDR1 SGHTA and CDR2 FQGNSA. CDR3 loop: CASSLWGSFEQYF. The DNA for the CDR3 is TGTGCCAGCAGCCTGTGGGGCAGTTTCGAGCAGTACTTC.

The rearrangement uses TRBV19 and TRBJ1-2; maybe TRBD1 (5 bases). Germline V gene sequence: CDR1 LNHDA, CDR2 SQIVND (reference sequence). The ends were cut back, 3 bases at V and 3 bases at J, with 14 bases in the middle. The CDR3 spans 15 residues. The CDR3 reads CASSIIDGTDYGYTF. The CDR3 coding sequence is TGTGCCAGTAGTATTATAGACGGGACGGACTATGGCTACACCTTC.

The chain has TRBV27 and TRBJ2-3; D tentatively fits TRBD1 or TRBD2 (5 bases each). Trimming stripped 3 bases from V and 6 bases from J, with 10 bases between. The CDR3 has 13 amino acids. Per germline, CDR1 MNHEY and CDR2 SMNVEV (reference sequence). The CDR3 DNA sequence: TGTGCCAGCAGTTTCCTTGGGACGGATACGCAGTATTTT. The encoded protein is CASSFLGTDTQYF.

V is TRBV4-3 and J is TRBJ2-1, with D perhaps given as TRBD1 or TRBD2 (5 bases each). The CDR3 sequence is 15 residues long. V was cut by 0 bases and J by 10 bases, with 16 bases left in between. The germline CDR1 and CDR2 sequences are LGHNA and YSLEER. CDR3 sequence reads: CASSQDTERGWEQFF. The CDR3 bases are TGCGCCAGCAGCCAAGATACAGAGAGGGGATGGGAGCAGTTCTTC.

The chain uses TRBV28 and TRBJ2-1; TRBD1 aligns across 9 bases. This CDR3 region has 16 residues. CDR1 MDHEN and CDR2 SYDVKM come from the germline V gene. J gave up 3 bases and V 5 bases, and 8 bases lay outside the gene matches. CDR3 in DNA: TGTGCCAGCAGTACCCAGGGACAGGGCCTCTACAATGAGCAGTTCTTC. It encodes CASSTQGQGLYNEQFF.

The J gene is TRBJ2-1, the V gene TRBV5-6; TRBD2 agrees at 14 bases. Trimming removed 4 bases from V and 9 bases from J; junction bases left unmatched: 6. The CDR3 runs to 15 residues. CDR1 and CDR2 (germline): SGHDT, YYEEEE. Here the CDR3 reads CASSGGLAGVSEQFF. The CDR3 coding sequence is TGTGCCAGCAGCGGGGGACTAGCGGGAGTCAGTGAGCAGTTCTTC.

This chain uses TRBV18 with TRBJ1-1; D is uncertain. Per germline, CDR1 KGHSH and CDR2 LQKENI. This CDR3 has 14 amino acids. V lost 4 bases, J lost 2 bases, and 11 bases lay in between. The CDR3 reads CASSLGDFNTEAFF. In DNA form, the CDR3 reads TGTGCCAGCTCACTTGGGGATTTTAACACTGAAGCTTTCTTT.

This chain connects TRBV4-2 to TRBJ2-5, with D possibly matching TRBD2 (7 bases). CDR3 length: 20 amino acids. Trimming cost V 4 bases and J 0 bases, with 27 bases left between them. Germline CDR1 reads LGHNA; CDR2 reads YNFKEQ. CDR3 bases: TGTGCCAGCAGCCCCCACATGTTCGCGGGGGCGAGTTGGAACCAAGAGACCCAGTACTTC. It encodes CASSPHMFAGASWNQETQYF.